Listed below are T cell receptor beta chains from one sample, sequenced in a study of regulatory T cells in long-lasting Graves disease. TCRdb re-called the multiplex PCR reads with MiXCR, one entry per CDR3 protein. The profile covers some 460,000 distinct CDR3 sequences, with 15% to 20% appearing a single time and 9.5% to 15% taken by the ten largest. Another study also made use of these data, one on T cells in Graves' hyperthyroidism and ophthalmopathy.

The material sequenced was peripheral blood mononuclear cells (PBMCs), taken at new diagnosis, from a patient treated with antithyroid drugs. Receptors were obtained from a man aged 40-55 years with Graves disease. Both conserved end residues are part of each CDR3. A D gene is named only where the DNA matches it firmly. Clone size is stated in some rows and not others, as once, few, many or a class when expanded.

J	V	D	length	size	DNA	CDR3
TRBJ1-4	TRBV10-3	-	15	-	TGTGCCATCAGTGAGGCCGGGACCCAGAATGAAAAACTGTTTTTT	CAISEAGTQNEKLFF
TRBJ1-1	TRBV3-1	-	17	-	TGTGCCAGCAGCCAATCCAGGACCTCGGCCGTGGGGACTGAAGCTTTCTTT	CASSQSRTSAVGTEAFF
TRBJ2-1	TRBV11-2	TRBD2	16	many	TGTGCCAGCAGCTTAGTTAGCGGGAGCACCTACAATGAGCAGTTCTTC	CASSLVSGSTYNEQFF
TRBJ2-1	TRBV6-1	TRBD2	16	-	TGTGCCAGCACCCAAGTAAGGACTAGCAAGGACAATGAGCAGTTCTTC	CASTQVRTSKDNEQFF
TRBJ2-1	TRBV12-3/TRBV12-4	TRBD2	16	many	TGTGCCAGCAGTCCCACACTAGCGGGAGGGCCAAATGAGCAGTTCTTC	CASSPTLAGGPNEQFF
TRBJ1-2	TRBV28	-	12	many	TGTGCCAGCAATCTCGGGGAGCATGGCTACACCTTC	CASNLGEHGYTF
TRBJ1-1	TRBV18	TRBD1	13	many	TGTGCCAGCTCACCCGGGACAGGGTCACGGGCTTTCTTT	CASSPGTGSRAFF
TRBJ2-2	TRBV6-1	-	14	few	TGTGCCAGCAGTCGACTAGATTCGTCCGGGGAGCTGTTTTTT	CASSRLDSSGELFF
TRBJ2-3	TRBV6-5	TRBD2	15	many	TGTGCCAGCAGTTTAGCGGGAGGGACTTCAGATACGCAGTATTTT	CASSLAGGTSDTQYF
TRBJ2-1	TRBV29-1	TRBD1	14	-	TGCAGCGCGACAAGGGACAGGGTCGGCAATGAGCAGCTCTTC	CSATRDRVGNEQLF
TRBJ2-6	TRBV5-6	TRBD2	15	-	TGTGCCAGCAGTATGGGGGGGTCTGGGGCCAACGTCCTGACTTTC	CASSMGGSGANVLTF
TRBJ2-5	TRBV20-1	-	11	many	TGCAGTGCTAGAGTAGGGGAGACCCAGTACTTC	CSARVGETQYF
TRBJ2-7	TRBV9	TRBD1	13	-	TGTGCCAGCAGCGTAGGACAGGGAATAGAGCAGTACTTC	CASSVGQGIEQYF
TRBJ2-4	TRBV14	-	18	few	TGTGCCAGCAGCCAATTAGCGGCCCCAGGTTCCGATAGAAACATTCAGTACTTC	CASSQLAAPGSDRNIQYF
TRBJ2-3	TRBV5-1	-	12	once	TGCGCCAGCAGCCAGCCGCTCAATACGCAGTATTTT	CASSQPLNTQYF
TRBJ2-7	TRBV28	TRBD2	15	many	TGTGCCACATCCCAGGGAGGAGCGGGACTCTACGAGCAGTACTTC	CATSQGGAGLYEQYF
TRBJ1-2	TRBV28	TRBD1	15	many	TGTGCCACCCTGGGGGGCGGACAGGGGACCTATGGCTACACCTTC	CATLGGGQGTYGYTF
TRBJ1-5	TRBV19	-	13	few	TGTGCCAGTAGTAAAGGGACCGAACAGCCCCAGCATTTT	CASSKGTEQPQHF
TRBJ2-5	TRBV2	TRBD2	14	many	TGTGCCAGCACCCCCACTAGCGGGAGTGAGACCCAGTACTTC	CASTPTSGSETQYF
TRBJ2-7	TRBV15	TRBD1	15	many	TGTGCCACCAGCAGTTATGGGACAGGGACCTACGAGCAGTACTTC	CATSSYGTGTYEQYF
TRBJ2-3	TRBV20-1	TRBD2	18	-	TGCAGTGCTAGAAAGACTAGCGGGAGGGCCTCAGGCACAGATACGCAGTATTTT	CSARKTSGRASGTDTQYF
TRBJ1-2	TRBV7-8	-	16	-	TGTGCCAGCAGCTTCCGTACGGACCGGATGAGAAATGGCTACACCTTC	CASSFRTDRMRNGYTF
TRBJ1-6	TRBV28	TRBD1	16	many	TGTGCCAGCAGCCGTAACGGACAGGGGGAGTTATCACCCCTCCACTTT	CASSRNGQGELSPLHF
TRBJ2-1	TRBV19	TRBD2	15	-	TGTGCCAGTAGTTGGGGGGGAAGAACATACAATGAGCAGTTCTTC	CASSWGGRTYNEQFF
TRBJ2-7	TRBV29-1	TRBD2	12	few	TGCAGCGTTAAACCTAGCGGCGACGAGCAGTACTTC	CSVKPSGDEQYF
TRBJ2-3	TRBV20-1	-	13	few	TGCAGTGCCATGCCGGGAGACGTAGATACGCAGTATTTT	CSAMPGDVDTQYF
TRBJ2-7	TRBV4-2	TRBD2	15	-	TGTGCCAGCAGCTTAGTCAAAGGACTAGGGAATGAGCAGTACTTC	CASSLVKGLGNEQYF
TRBJ2-5	TRBV11-2	-	13	many	TGTGCCAGCAGCCCCGGGACATTCGAGACCCAGTACTTC	CASSPGTFETQYF
TRBJ1-5	TRBV27	-	13	many	TGTGCCAGCAGTCCAAGTAGCAATCAGCCCCAGCATTTT	CASSPSSNQPQHF
TRBJ2-1	TRBV7-6	-	13	many	TGTGCCAGCAGCTCGGACTACAACAATGAGCAGTTCTTC	CASSSDYNNEQFF
TRBJ2-7	TRBV2	-	12	many	TGTGCCAGCAGTGAGTCTCTCACCGAGCAGTACTTC	CASSESLTEQYF
TRBJ2-5	TRBV28	-	15	many	TGTGCCAGCAGTCCACCTCGGAGGGAGAAAGAGACCCAGTACTTC	CASSPPRREKETQYF
TRBJ2-1	TRBV7-2	TRBD2	16	few	TGTGCCAGCAGCAAAGCCCCGGGACTAGCAGGTAATGAGCAGTTCTTC	CASSKAPGLAGNEQFF
TRBJ2-3	TRBV11-2	TRBD2	17	few	TGTGCCAGCAGCTTGCGGGAGGTACATTCTAGCACAGATACGCAGTATTTT	CASSLREVHSSTDTQYF
TRBJ2-1	TRBV2	-	15	few	TGTGCCAGCAGAAGGGGGGGCACTCCGAGGAATGAGCAGTTCTTC	CASRRGGTPRNEQFF
TRBJ2-1	TRBV18	-	14	many	TGTGCCAGCTCACTACAAGTAGCAAGCGATGAGCAGTTCTTC	CASSLQVASDEQFF
TRBJ2-5	TRBV18	-	15	-	TGTGCCAGCTCACCAGGGGCCCCAACTCAAGAGACCCAGTACTTC	CASSPGAPTQETQYF
TRBJ2-3	TRBV30	-	14	many	TGTGCCTGGAGTCTATGGGGTGTCACAGATACGCAGTATTTT	CAWSLWGVTDTQYF
TRBJ2-7	TRBV28	TRBD1	15	many	TGTGCCAGCAGTCCGGGACAGTCGGCAGGAAGGGAGCAGTACTTC	CASSPGQSAGREQYF
TRBJ1-1	TRBV7-9	-	14	few	TGTGCCAGCAGCTTAGACACCCAGGGCACTGAAGCTTTCTTT	CASSLDTQGTEAFF
TRBJ2-5	TRBV20-1	TRBD2	13	many	TGCAGTGCCCAGCGGGAGGGGGGAGAGACCCAGTACTTC	CSAQREGGETQYF
TRBJ2-4	TRBV29-1	-	14	few	TGCAGCGTAAAACCGCCAGGGTTCCAAAACATTCAGTACTTC	CSVKPPGFQNIQYF
TRBJ2-1	TRBV2	-	14	many	TGTGCCAGCAGAGTCGTCCGCTCCTACAATGAGCAGTTCTTC	CASRVVRSYNEQFF
TRBJ2-7	TRBV3-1	-	13	many	TGTGCCAGCAGTCGACAGAACACCTACGAGCAGTACTTC	CASSRQNTYEQYF
TRBJ2-7	TRBV27	TRBD1	19	many	TGTGCCAGCAGTTTATCGACAGGGCCCTCGTTGCCCGATCTCTACGAGCAGTACTTC	CASSLSTGPSLPDLYEQYF
TRBJ1-6	TRBV28	-	15	few	TGTGCCAGCGTAGACAGGAGCTCCTATAATTCACCCCTCCACTTT	CASVDRSSYNSPLHF
TRBJ2-3	TRBV9	-	16	-	TGTGCCAGCAGCGTAATCGGGATAGCGACCACAGATACGCAGTATTTT	CASSVIGIATTDTQYF
TRBJ2-3	TRBV9	TRBD2	15	-	TGTGCCAGCAGCGTAGCTAGCGGGAGCGTGAATACGCAGTATTTT	CASSVASGSVNTQYF
TRBJ2-2	TRBV3-1	-	12	many	TGTGCCAGCAGCCAATCCATCGGGGAGCTGTTTTTT	CASSQSIGELFF
TRBJ1-5	TRBV30	-	12	many	TGTGCCTGGAGTAGGGGCAATCAGCCCCAGCATTTT	CAWSRGNQPQHF
TRBJ2-1	TRBV7-9	-	12	many	TGTGCCAGCAGCTTATTCGGAAATGAGCAGTTCTTC	CASSLFGNEQFF
TRBJ2-7	TRBV4-1	-	14	-	TGCGCCAGCAGCCAAGATCCGATACGGCACGAGCAGTGCTTC	CASSQDPIRHEQCF
TRBJ2-7	TRBV6-1	-	13	many	TGTGCCAGCATCCCACAAGATTCGTACGAGCAGTACTTC	CASIPQDSYEQYF
TRBJ2-2	TRBV7-9	-	11	few	TGTGCCAGCAGTATTAACGGGGAGCTGTTTTTT	CASSINGELFF
TRBJ2-1	TRBV29-1	-	13	-	TGCAGCGCGACACGGACCCAGTACAATGAGCAGTTCTTC	CSATRTQYNEQFF